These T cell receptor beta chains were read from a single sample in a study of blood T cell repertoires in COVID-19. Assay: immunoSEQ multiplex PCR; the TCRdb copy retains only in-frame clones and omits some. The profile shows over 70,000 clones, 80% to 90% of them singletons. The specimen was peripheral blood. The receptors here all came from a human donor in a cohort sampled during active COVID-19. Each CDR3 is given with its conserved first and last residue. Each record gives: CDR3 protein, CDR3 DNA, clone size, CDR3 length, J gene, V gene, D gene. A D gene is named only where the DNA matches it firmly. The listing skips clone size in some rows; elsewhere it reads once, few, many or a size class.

CATSRTGNSNQPQHF TGTGCCACCAGCCGGACAGGGAATAGCAATCAGCCCCAGCATTTT . 15 TRBJ1-5 TRBV15 TRBD1
CSVGNPQGVYEQYF TGCAGCGTTGGTAACCCCCAGGGGGTCTACGAGCAGTACTTC . 14 TRBJ2-7 TRBV29-1 TRBD1
CSASSLAELTDTQYF TGCAGTGCTAGTTCCCTAGCCGAACTCACAGATACGCAGTATTTT . 15 TRBJ2-3 TRBV20-1 .
CASSSPRTGGYSPLHF TGTGCCAGCAGCTCCCCCCGGACAGGGGGCTACTCACCCCTCCACTTT . 16 TRBJ1-6 TRBV28 TRBD1
CASSDRGQPYEQYF TGTGCCAGCAGCGACAGGGGGCAACCCTACGAGCAGTACTTC few 14 TRBJ2-7 TRBV6-5 TRBD1
CASSEGGHLSEQYF TGTGCCAGCAGCGAAGGGGGCCACCTCAGCGAGCAGTACTTC few 14 TRBJ2-7 TRBV25-1 TRBD1
CASSGATPGRETQYF TGTGCCAGCAGTGGAGCGACCCCGGGGAGAGAGACCCAGTACTTC . 15 TRBJ2-5 TRBV6-1 .
CASSPRLSTDTQYF TGTGCCAGCAGTCCGAGACTGAGCACAGATACGCAGTATTTT . 14 TRBJ2-3 TRBV27 .
CASSYEEYNEQFF TGTGCCAGCAGTTACGAGGAGTACAATGAGCAGTTCTTC . 13 TRBJ2-1 TRBV6-6 .
CASSKGGSNYGYTF TGTGCCAGTAGTAAAGGAGGGAGTAACTATGGCTACACCTTC few 14 TRBJ1-2 TRBV19 .
CASSIGDLNIQYF TGTGCCAGTAGTATCGGGGACTTAAACATTCAGTACTTC . 13 TRBJ2-4 TRBV19 .
CASTTGDIYGYTF TGTGCCAGCACGACAGGGGATATCTATGGCTACACCTTC . 13 TRBJ1-2 TRBV28 TRBD1
CASSLAGSGGYTF TGTGCCAGCAGCTTAGCAGGGAGCGGTGGCTACACCTTC . 13 TRBJ1-2 TRBV7-6 .
CASSSAPGASSYGYTF TGTGCCAGCAGTTCAGCCCCAGGGGCCAGCTCCTATGGCTACACCTTC . 16 TRBJ1-2 TRBV28 .
CATSDTGTGGGYTF TGTGCCACCAGTGACACCGGGACAGGGGGAGGCTACACCTTC . 14 TRBJ1-2 TRBV24-1 TRBD1
CAWSPGTGDVWGGYTF TGTGCCTGGAGTCCCGGGACAGGGGACGTTTGGGGGGGCTACACCTTC . 16 TRBJ1-2 TRBV30 TRBD1
CASIVQGARAFF TGTGCCAGCATTGTACAGGGGGCGCGAGCTTTCTTT . 12 TRBJ1-1 TRBV28 TRBD1
CASSFLGGNEQYF TGCGCCAGCAGCTTCCTAGGCGGCAACGAGCAGTACTTC few 13 TRBJ2-7 TRBV5-1 .
CASTARRGWNTEAFF TGTGCCAGCACAGCACGTAGGGGGTGGAACACTGAAGCTTTCTTT . 15 TRBJ1-1 TRBV27 .
CASSLRQGHTEAFF TGTGCCAGCAGTCTACGACAGGGGCACACTGAAGCTTTCTTT . 14 TRBJ1-1 TRBV28 TRBD1
CAISESVGQGDEKLFF TGTGCCATCAGTGAGTCGGTGGGACAGGGGGATGAAAAACTGTTTTTT . 16 TRBJ1-4 TRBV10-3 TRBD1
CASKGLYNSPLHF TGTGCCAGCAAGGGACTTTATAATTCACCCCTCCACTTT . 13 TRBJ1-6 TRBV6-5 .
CASSLVAGGLLNTGELFF TGCGCCAGCAGCTTGGTGGCGGGAGGCCTTCTTAACACCGGGGAGCTGTTTTTT . 18 TRBJ2-2 TRBV5-1 TRBD2
CASRYSGTNQETQYF TGTGCCAGCCGCTACTCCGGGACTAACCAAGAGACCCAGTACTTC many 15 TRBJ2-5 TRBV6-6 TRBD2
CASSGVAAYEQFF TGTGCCAGCAGTGGCGTTGCGGCCTATGAGCAGTTCTTC . 13 TRBJ2-1 TRBV2 .
CASSMGGQGVNEQFF TGTGCCAGTAGTATGGGAGGTCAAGGGGTCAATGAGCAGTTCTTC . 15 TRBJ2-1 TRBV19 .
CASSEGTSAYNEQFF TGTGCCAGCAGTGAGGGGACTAGCGCTTACAATGAGCAGTTCTTC . 15 TRBJ2-1 TRBV25-1 TRBD2
CASSQDARVGAGVYEQYF TGTGCCAGCAGCCAAGACGCACGAGTGGGAGCGGGAGTCTACGAGCAGTACTTC once 18 TRBJ2-7 TRBV4-2 TRBD2
CASSLLGTSGSYNEQFF TGTGCCAGCAGCTTACTCGGGACTAGCGGGAGCTACAATGAGCAGTTCTTC . 17 TRBJ2-1 TRBV11-2 TRBD2
CASSIVGASGNTGELFF TGTGCCAGTAGTATAGTGGGGGCTAGCGGGAACACCGGGGAGCTGTTTTTT . 17 TRBJ2-2 TRBV19 .
CASSLQSNQPQHF TGTGCCAGCAGTCTTCAGTCCAATCAGCCCCAGCATTTT . 13 TRBJ1-5 TRBV27 .
CASSPQTGRGYTF TGTGCCAGCAGTCCCCAGACAGGGAGAGGCTACACCTTC . 13 TRBJ1-2 TRBV28 TRBD1
CASSLGAGDGPRPEQYF TGTGCCAGCAGTTTAGGAGCGGGAGATGGTCCGCGGCCCGAGCAGTACTTC . 17 TRBJ2-7 TRBV27 TRBD2
CASQEVAKNIQYF TGTGCCAGTCAGGAGGTTGCCAAAAACATTCAGTACTTC . 13 TRBJ2-4 TRBV28 .
CASSFEGANTIYF TGTGCCAGCAGTTTCGAAGGGGCCAACACCATATATTTT medium-sized 13 TRBJ1-3 TRBV28 .
CASSFGGYNNEQFF TGTGCCAGCAGCTTTGGGGGGTACAACAATGAGCAGTTCTTC . 14 TRBJ2-1 TRBV7-9 .
CASSLVNRGDNEQFF TGTGCCAGCAGCTTAGTCAATCGGGGGGACAATGAGCAGTTCTTC . 15 TRBJ2-1 TRBV7-6 TRBD2
CASSHPGVTKNIQYF TGTGCCAGCAGCCACCCAGGGGTTACCAAAAACATTCAGTACTTC few 15 TRBJ2-4 TRBV3-1/TRBV3-2 .
CASSPWDFLSNEQYF TGTGCCAGCAGCCCGTGGGACTTCCTATCCAACGAGCAGTACTTC once 15 TRBJ2-7 TRBV21-1 .
CASSTYRANSNQPQHF TGTGCCAGTAGTACCTACAGGGCCAATAGCAATCAGCCCCAGCATTTT . 16 TRBJ1-5 TRBV19 .
CASSFRDRVETQYF TGTGCCAGCAGCTTCCGGGACAGGGTTGAGACCCAGTACTTC . 14 TRBJ2-5 TRBV11-2 TRBD1
CAAASGRAYEQYF TGTGCCGCGGCGAGCGGGAGAGCCTACGAGCAGTACTTC . 13 TRBJ2-7 TRBV2 TRBD2
CASSIQGAEYNEQFF TGTGCCAGTAGTATACAGGGGGCGGAATACAATGAGCAGTTCTTC . 15 TRBJ2-1 TRBV19 TRBD1
CASSPTRDTPFF TGTGCCAGCAGCCCCACTCGGGACACCCCCTTCTTC once 12 TRBJ2-1 TRBV7-9 .
CASSIGGREQYF TGTGCCAGTAGTATAGGAGGGAGGGAGCAGTACTTC . 12 TRBJ2-7 TRBV19 .
CASSQRPGQGGSYGSGNTIYF TGTGCCAGCAGCCAAAGACCGGGACAGGGGGGATCCTACGGCTCTGGAAACACCATATATTTT . 21 TRBJ1-3 TRBV3-1/TRBV3-2 TRBD1
CASSEGRGSQPQHF TGTGCCAGCAGTGAGGGCAGGGGAAGCCAGCCCCAGCATTTT . 14 TRBJ1-5 TRBV6-1 .
CASSNPLAGERDTQYF TGTGCCAGCAGTAATCCTTTAGCGGGAGAACGCGATACGCAGTATTTT . 16 TRBJ2-3 TRBV6-2/TRBV6-3 TRBD2